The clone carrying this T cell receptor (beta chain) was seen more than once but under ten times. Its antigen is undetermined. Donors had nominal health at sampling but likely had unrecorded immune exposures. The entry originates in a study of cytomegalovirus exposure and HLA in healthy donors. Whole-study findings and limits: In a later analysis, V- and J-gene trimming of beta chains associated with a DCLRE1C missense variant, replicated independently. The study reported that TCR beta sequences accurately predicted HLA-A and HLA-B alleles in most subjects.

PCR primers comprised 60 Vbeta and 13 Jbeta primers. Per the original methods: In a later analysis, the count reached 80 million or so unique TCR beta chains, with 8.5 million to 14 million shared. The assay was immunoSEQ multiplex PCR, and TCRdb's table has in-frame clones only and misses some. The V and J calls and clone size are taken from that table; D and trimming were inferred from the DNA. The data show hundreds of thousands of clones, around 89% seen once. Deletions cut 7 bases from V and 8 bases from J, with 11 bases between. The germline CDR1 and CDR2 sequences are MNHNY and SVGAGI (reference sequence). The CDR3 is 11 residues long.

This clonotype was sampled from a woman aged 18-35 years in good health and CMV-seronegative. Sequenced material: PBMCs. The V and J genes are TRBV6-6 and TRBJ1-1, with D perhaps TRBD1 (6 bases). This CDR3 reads CASTGGAEAFF. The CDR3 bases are TGTGCCAGCACTGGGGGGGCCGAAGCTTTCTTT.